This T cell receptor (beta chain) derives from a study of blood T cell repertoires in COVID-19. Study-wide context: Specimens from acute and convalescent COVID-19 originated in the United States, Italy and Spain.

This CDR3 has 13 residues. V shed 1 base and J shed 9 bases, with 10 bases lying between them. Germline CDR1 and CDR2: LGHDT and YNNKEL (reference sequence). Profiling relied on immunoSEQ multiplex PCR, and the TCRdb table lists in-frame clones only, not all of them. The profile shows about 20,000 clones, roughly 90% of them singletons. The TCR comes from a human donor in a cohort sampled during active COVID-19. The rearrangement links TRBV3-1 (or the pseudogene TRBV3-2) to TRBJ1-5; no clear D. Sequenced material: peripheral blood. In nucleotides, the CDR3 is TGTGCCAGCAGCCAAGCCAGAGGGTTGCCCCAGCATTTT. Translation gives CASSQARGLPQHF.